This passage covers 30 T cell receptor beta chains from one sample sequenced in a study of PD-1 blockade in mismatch repair-deficient tumors. TCRdb keeps only in-frame clones here, not all; method: immunoSEQ multiplex PCR. The table has some 49,000 clones, under 85% seen once. Source: PBMCs, taken before pembrolizumab treatment. The receptors come from an adult with mismatch repair-deficient cancer.

In this sample, this clone turned up a few times. The rearrangement links TRBV9 to TRBJ1-5; D ambiguous. V was pared by 0 bases and J by 6 bases, with 13 bases between. From germline, CDR1 is SGDLS and CDR2 YYNGEE. The CDR3 extends over 15 amino acids. The CDR3 region has the DNA TGTGCCAGCAGCGTAGGCCAGGAGGTTCGTCAGCCCCAGCATTTT. It specifies CASSVGQEVRQPQHF.

The chain joins TRBV9 to TRBJ2-3, with D perhaps TRBD1 (6 bases). The germline gives CDR1 SGDLS, CDR2 YYNGEE. The CDR3 has 14 residues. V was trimmed by 4 bases and J by 4 bases, leaving 13 bases between them. The CDR3 region is CASSPSWTADTQYF. Written as DNA, the CDR3 is TGTGCCAGCAGCCCTTCCTGGACAGCAGATACGCAGTATTTT.

The chain carries TRBV5-6 and TRBJ2-3, with D perhaps TRBD2 (6 bases). Trimming removed 2 bases at V and 4 bases at J, with 14 bases between. The CDR3 loop spans 15 amino acids. Germline loops: CDR1 SGHDT, CDR2 YYEEEE. The CDR3 here is CASSFRGMGSDTQYF. DNA of the CDR3: TGTGCCAGCAGCTTCCGCGGGATGGGCTCAGATACGCAGTATTTT.

The genes are TRBV9 and TRBJ2-5; no reliable D call. Trimming removed 2 bases from V and 4 bases from J, with 12 bases in between. This CDR3 comprises 14 residues. The germline V gene has CDR1 SGDLS and CDR2 YYNGEE. The CDR3 nucleotides read TGTGCCAGCAGCGTTCAACAGAGCCCAGAGACCCAGTACTTC. Translated: CASSVQQSPETQYF.

This sequence joins TRBV19 and TRBJ2-1; 7 bases line up with TRBD1. Germline CDR1 reads LNHDA; CDR2 reads SQIVND (reference sequence). The CDR3 covers 14 residues. With 8 bases clipped from V and 4 bases from J, the junction kept 8 bases outside the gene matches. The CDR3 region is CASGEQGYYNEQFF. DNA of the CDR3: TGTGCCAGTGGAGAACAGGGGTATTACAATGAGCAGTTCTTC.

The rearrangement uses TRBV2 and TRBJ2-5; 7 bases are a match to TRBD1. Germline V CDR1 and CDR2: SNHLY, FYNNEI. This CDR3 comprises 14 residues. V shed 5 bases, J shed 3 bases, and the junction held 6 bases outside the gene matches. CDR3 DNA: TGTGCCAGCAGTCCCGGGACAGCAGAAGAGACCCAGTACTTC. It yields the protein CASSPGTAEETQYF.

The chain carries TRBV4-2 and TRBJ2-3; 9 nucleotides align to TRBD2. From germline, CDR1 is LGHNA and CDR2 YNFKEQ. The CDR3 is made up of 17 amino acids. The V gene end was trimmed by 4 bases and the J gene end by 2 bases; junction bases not matched to a gene: 10. CDR3 sequence: CASSPTGASGTTDTQYF. For the CDR3, the DNA is TGTGCCAGCAGCCCCACAGGGGCTAGCGGGACCACAGATACGCAGTATTTT.

The gene calls are TRBV6-5 and TRBJ2-7; 12 bases are a match to TRBD2. The ends lost 6 bases at V and 3 bases at J; junction bases unmatched: 6. Germline CDR1 is MNHEY and CDR2 is SVGAGI. CDR3 size: 15 residues. The CDR3 loop is CASRGTSGPLYEQYF. The CDR3 DNA follows: TGTGCCAGCAGAGGGACTAGCGGGCCCCTCTACGAGCAGTACTTC.

The chain has TRBV5-1 and TRBJ2-1, with TRBD2 as a possible D gene (7 bases). The CDR3 length is 12 residues. V was shortened by 3 bases and J by 9 bases, with 10 bases between the two germline ends. The germline V gene has CDR1 SGHRS and CDR2 YFSETQ. The CDR3 is CASSWGGPEQFF. The CDR3 DNA sequence: TGCGCCAGCAGCTGGGGGGGCCCTGAGCAGTTCTTC.

The V gene is TRBV10-3, the J gene TRBJ1-2, with TRBD1 identical over 7 bases. The V gene's germline CDR1 is ENHRY and CDR2 SYGVKD. Trimming cost V 7 bases and J 8 bases; bases outside gene matches: 7. The CDR3 runs to 12 residues. The CDR3 bases are TGTGCCATCAACCTACAGGGGAGCGGCTACACCTTC. Encoded protein: CAINLQGSGYTF.

The chain recombines TRBV30 with TRBJ1-1; D may be TRBD1 (5 bases). CDR3 length equals 14 residues. V was clipped by 1 base and J by 0 bases, with 9 bases between them. The germline V gene has CDR1 GTSNPN and CDR2 SVGIG (reference sequence). The CDR3: CAWSAGDLNTEAFF. DNA of the CDR3: TGTGCCTGGAGTGCTGGGGACCTGAACACTGAAGCTTTCTTT.

The V and J genes are TRBV15 and TRBJ1-2; TRBD1 matches 8 bases. Germline V gives CDR1 LNHNV, CDR2 YYDKDF (reference sequence). This CDR3 contains 14 residues. V lost 8 bases, J lost 6 bases, and 11 bases stayed unmatched. The CDR3 here is CATAPDRESDGYTF. The CDR3 nucleotides read TGTGCCACCGCCCCGGACAGGGAGAGCGATGGCTACACCTTC.

The rearrangement links TRBV5-8 to TRBJ1-1; 7 nucleotides agree with TRBD1. The CDR3 covers 14 residues. Germline V lookup: CDR1 SGHTS, CDR2 YDEGEE. V lost 4 bases and J lost 0; bases outside the gene matches: 3. The CDR3 is CASSTGTVNTEAFF. CDR3 coding DNA: TGTGCCAGCAGCACCGGGACAGTGAACACTGAAGCTTTCTTT.

V gene TRBV7-3 combines with J gene TRBJ2-3; 8 bases match TRBD2. The CDR3 is 15 amino acids. Germline V CDR1 and CDR2: SGHTA, FQGTGA. Losses at the gene ends were 0 bases for V and 3 bases for J; bases not matched to a gene: 2. The CDR3, as DNA: TGTGCCAGCAGCTTAACTAGCGGGGAAACAGATACGCAGTATTTT. Protein: CASSLTSGETDTQYF. Full variable domain (outside the CDR3, taken from reference TRBV7-3 and TRBJ2-3): GAGVSQTPSNKVTEKGKYVELRCDPISGHTALYWYRQSLGQGPEFLIYFQGTGAADDSGLPNDRFFAVRPEGSVSTLKIQRTERGDSAVYLCASSLTSGETDTQYFGPGTRLTVL.

This clone has more than one count but fewer than ten. V gene TRBV6-5 combines with J gene TRBJ1-2; D is unclear. The CDR3 totals 14 residues. V lost 0 bases, J lost 6 bases, and 11 bases lay in between. The germline gives CDR1 MNHEY, CDR2 SVGAGI. The CDR3 nucleotides are TGTGCCAGCAGTTACTCGGGGTGGACGGATGGCTACACCTTC. This codes for CASSYSGWTDGYTF.

The gene calls are TRBV29-1 and TRBJ2-5; D is unclear. The CDR3 totals 11 residues. Germline V CDR1 and CDR2: SQVTM, ANQGSEA. Trimming took off 3 bases at V and 5 bases at J, with 7 bases between the two ends. The CDR3 loop is CSVEIGETQYF. In DNA, the CDR3 is TGCAGCGTTGAGATCGGGGAGACCCAGTACTTC.

The rearrangement uses TRBV28 and TRBJ2-7; TRBD1 aligns across 8 bases. The CDR3 is 13 residues long. J lost 3 bases, V lost 4 bases, and 2 bases had no gene match. CDR1 MDHEN and CDR2 SYDVKM come from the germline V gene. The CDR3 DNA reads as TGTGCCAGCAGTTCTGGACAGGGCTACGAGCAGTACTTC. This codes for CASSSGQGYEQYF.

The CDR3 nucleotides read TGTGCCAGTAGTCCGCACCCGGGACAGGGCAAAGAGACCCAGTACTTC. This sequence encodes CASSPHPGQGKETQYF. The rearrangement links TRBV19 to TRBJ2-5, with 9 bases fitting TRBD1. The CDR3 has 16 amino acids. V lost 5 bases and J lost 3; bases outside the gene matches: 10. Germline lookup yields CDR1 LNHDA and CDR2 SQIVND (reference sequence).

The genes are TRBV5-4 and TRBJ2-7, with D perhaps matching TRBD1 (5 bases). Trimming pared 4 bases from V and 5 bases from J, leaving 16 bases between. Germline V gene sequence: CDR1 SGHNT, CDR2 YYREEE (reference sequence). This CDR3 contains 14 residues. In DNA form, the CDR3 reads TGTGCCAGCAGCCCCGATCCCTCCAGGGACGAGCAGTACTTC. Its translation: CASSPDPSRDEQYF.

The rearrangement joins TRBV6-1 to TRBJ1-2; tentative D call: TRBD1 (6 bases). This CDR3 spans 14 amino acids. Germline CDR1 is MNHNS and CDR2 is SASEGT. The V end was cut by 7 bases, the J end by 8 bases, with 20 bases between. The CDR3 sequence: CASIPGTLRAGYTF. DNA of the CDR3: TGTGCCAGCATTCCCGGGACACTGCGAGCGGGCTACACCTTC.

This clone was observed a single time. The J gene is TRBJ2-7, the V gene TRBV30; D is undetermined. This CDR3 contains 16 residues. The V end lost 2 bases, the J end lost 0 bases, and 17 bases lay between the germline ends. From germline, CDR1 is GTSNPN and CDR2 SVGIG (reference sequence). The CDR3 here is CAWSSINDRFSYEQYF. The DNA of the CDR3 is TGTGCCTGGAGTTCTATTAACGATCGTTTCTCCTACGAGCAGTACTTC.

Only a few counts were recorded for this clone. This chain links TRBV6-6 with TRBJ2-2; no clear D. This CDR3 region has 11 residues. Germline V gene sequence: CDR1 MNHNY, CDR2 SVGAGI (reference sequence). The V end lost 8 bases, the J end lost 4 bases, and 5 bases lay between the germline ends. CDR3 protein: CASWGTGELFF. In nucleotides, the CDR3 is TGTGCCAGCTGGGGCACCGGGGAGCTGTTTTTT.

This rearrangement joins TRBV5-1 to TRBJ2-2, with D possibly TRBD1 on 7 matching bases. The CDR3 is 16 amino acids. V was pared by 3 bases and J by 2 bases, with 14 bases between. Germline V lookup: CDR1 SGHRS, CDR2 YFSETQ. CDR3 DNA sequence: TGCGCCAGCAGCTCCCCGACAGGGACTAACACCGGGGAGCTGTTTTTT. It is translated as CASSSPTGTNTGELFF.

V is TRBV28 and J is TRBJ1-3; D is unclear. The CDR3 is 19 residues long. V lost 7 bases, J lost 1 base, and 26 bases lay in between. CDR1 and CDR2 from the germline V gene are MDHEN and SYDVKM. CDR3: CASTDLPLRRLQSGNTIYF. DNA of the CDR3: TGTGCCAGCACCGACCTCCCCCTAAGGAGGTTACAATCTGGAAACACCATATATTTT.

The rearrangement uses TRBV9 and TRBJ1-2, with D unclear. V was cut by 3 bases and J by 2 bases, with 2 bases left in between. CDR1 and CDR2 (germline): SGDLS, YYNGEE. The CDR3 consists of 11 residues. CDR3 nucleotide sequence: TGTGCCAGCAGCGACAACTATGGCTACACCTTC. The encoded protein is CASSDNYGYTF.

The rearrangement links TRBV19 to TRBJ1-3; tentatively, D is TRBD1 (5 bases). CDR1 and CDR2 from the germline V gene are LNHDA and SQIVND (reference sequence). The V end was cut by 1 base, the J end by 11 bases, with 18 bases between. The CDR3 is 15 residues long. CDR3 sequence (DNA): TGTGCCAGTAGTATAGGAGGACTCGACTCGGGGGCCATATATTTT. As protein: CASSIGGLDSGAIYF.

This chain links TRBV13 with TRBJ2-7, with 10 bases lining up with TRBD2. J gave up 2 bases and V 5 bases, and 6 bases lay outside the gene matches. CDR3 length: 15 amino acids. Per germline, CDR1 PRHDT and CDR2 FYEKMQ (reference sequence). CDR3 in amino acids: CASSAASGSPYEQYF. CDR3 DNA: TGTGCCAGCAGCGCCGCTAGCGGGAGTCCCTACGAGCAGTACTTC.

This clone was seen a few times. The rearrangement uses TRBV7-2 and TRBJ2-1; the match to TRBD2 covers 9 bases. Germline values: CDR1 SGHTA, CDR2 FQGNSA. The CDR3 loop spans 15 amino acids. J gave up 4 bases and V 7 bases, and 8 bases lay outside the gene matches. The CDR3 DNA follows: TGTGCCAGCACCATGACTAGCGGAGGGTACAATGAGCAGTTCTTC. This codes for CASTMTSGGYNEQFF.

By share of the sample, this clone is medium-sized. This chain connects TRBV10-3 to TRBJ1-2; 9 nucleotides match TRBD1. The CDR3 runs to 14 residues. Germline CDR1 ENHRY, CDR2 SYGVKD. Trimming removed 7 bases from V and 3 bases from J; junction bases left unmatched: 6. The CDR3 region is CAITQDRGDYGYTF. In nucleotides, the CDR3 is TGTGCCATCACCCAGGACAGGGGTGACTATGGCTACACCTTC.

As concerns this clone: This sample also contains other DNA sequences that code for the same CDR3. The J gene is TRBJ2-3, the V gene TRBV6-1; D is possibly TRBD1 or TRBD2 (5 bases each). V gave up 6 bases and J gave up 0 bases, with 10 bases separating them. This CDR3 has 14 amino acids. Germline CDR1 and CDR2: MNHNS and SASEGT. CDR3 bases: TGTGCCAGCAGGACGAGGGGTAGCACAGATACGCAGTATTTT. Translating it yields CASRTRGSTDTQYF.